This T cell receptor (beta chain) emerged from a study of T cell responses to AZD1222 COVID-19 vaccine. Study-level information: Second-dose intervals of approximately 4 or approximately 12 weeks were pooled.

Germline V lookup: CDR1 MNHEY, CDR2 SVGAGI. Trimming cost V 7 bases and J 1 base, with 13 bases left between them. CDR3 length: 14 residues. Points from the study as a whole: In a largely white British group with more females than males, clonal diversity was possibly underestimated. Sampling that yielded the repertoires occurred only after the peak T cell response. Spike-wide coverage was observed for vaccine-associated CD4 TCRs, with dominant responses at 160-218 and 743-854.

With regard to this clone: Its cognate antigen is unknown.

TCRdb's table, derived via immunoSEQ multiplex PCR, lists solely in-frame clones and lacks some. The profile shows approximately 110,000 clones, about 93% of them singletons. The sample was peripheral blood, taken on day 0 of AZD1222 vaccination. This receptor was identified in an adult in good health. V gene TRBV6-5 combines with J gene TRBJ1-1; D is ambiguous. CDR3 protein: CASTLVYGNTEAFF. CDR3 DNA: TGTGCCAGCACCCTGGTCTACGGGAACACTGAAGCTTTCTTT.